A single sample is the source of the 6 T cell receptor beta chains below, sequenced in a study of T-cell reconstitution after alpha-beta-depleted transplantation in children listed by TCRdb under 2016. Preparation of the library involved PCR. The sequencer listed for this sample is Illumina HiSeq 2500. Molecular barcoding was employed in the preparation of TCR libraries, with unique molecular identifiers being used to normalize TCRbeta repertoire quantification. Using fastp trimming at Q25 and MiXCR clonotype assembly, TCRdb reanalyzed the public sequencing data and kept in-frame beta chains. Entries are consolidated by CDR3 protein sequence, retaining the most common genes and DNA. A total of about 150,000 distinct CDR3 sequences appear in this sample, 11% of them only once. Approximately 13% of the sample rests with the top ten. This specimen's treatment or condition label, per the study, means: allogeneic hematopoietic cell transplantation with graft depleted of TCRalphabeta T cells and CD19 B cells.

The sample was PBMCs, taken before TCRalphabeta/CD19-depleted stem cell transplant. The receptors here all came from a boy aged 2 to 10 with acute myeloid leukemia, due to receive a stem cell transplant.

The chain combines TRBV7-6 with TRBJ2-7, with D possibly TRBD2 on 6 matching bases. Trimming left V 8 bases short and J 4 bases short, with 21 bases between. The CDR3 is made up of 15 amino acids. CDR1 and CDR2 (germline): SGHVS, FNYEAQ. CDR3 amino acids: CASRGRSPGAYEQYV. The CDR3 DNA reads TGTGCCAGCCGGGGGAGGTCTCCAGGAGCGTACGAGCAGTACGTC.

This clonotype was recorded many times. The rearrangement joins TRBV7-2 to TRBJ2-1, with 11 bases aligning to TRBD2. Germline V gene sequence: CDR1 SGHTA, CDR2 FQGNSA. V trimming: 6 bases; J trimming: 8 bases; junction bases outside the gene matches: 6. This CDR3 is 14 amino acids long. The CDR3 is CTSSIAGGWDEQFF. In DNA, the CDR3 is TGTACCAGCAGTATAGCGGGAGGGTGGGATGAGCAGTTCTTC.

V usage is TRBV6-1 and J usage is TRBJ1-1; TRBD1 might be the D (5 bases). The CDR3 length is 13 residues. CDR1 is MNHNS, CDR2 SASEGT, per germline. Trimming pared 1 base from V and 4 bases from J, leaving 7 bases between. This CDR3 is CASSEGGGTEAFF. DNA for the CDR3: TGTGCCAGCAGTGAAGGGGGGGGCACTGAAGCTTTCTTT.

This clonotype was found many times. The rearrangement links TRBV7-9 to TRBJ2-1; the match to TRBD2 covers 12 bases. Trimming cost V 5 bases and J 6 bases; bases outside gene matches: 8. The CDR3 spans 16 residues. Germline values: CDR1 SEHNR, CDR2 FQNEAQ (reference sequence). CDR3 sequence: CASSPRLAGVLNEQFF. The CDR3 nucleotides are TGTGCCAGCAGCCCCCGACTAGCGGGAGTTCTCAATGAGCAGTTCTTC.

This clonotype was seen at least ten times. The chain links TRBV20-1 to TRBJ2-3; 10 nucleotides line up with TRBD1. Trimming cost V 3 bases and J 8 bases; bases outside gene matches: 8. Looked up from germline, CDR1 is DFQATT and CDR2 is SNEGSKA (reference sequence). There are 14 residues in the CDR3. In nucleotides, the CDR3 is TGCAGTGCTAGGCGGGGACAGGGGCAGGGTACGCAGTATTTT. Amino acid sequence: CSARRGQGQGTQYF.

This clonotype was seen many times. This sequence joins TRBV3-1 and TRBJ1-2; TRBD1 matches at 7 bases. The CDR3 consists of 15 residues. Losses at the gene ends were 1 base for V and 5 bases for J; bases not matched to a gene: 7. CDR1 LGHDT and CDR2 YNNKEL come from the germline V gene (reference sequence). CDR3 protein: CASSQVEGAVYGYTF. The CDR3 bases are TGTGCCAGCAGCCAAGTGGAGGGGGCGGTGTATGGCTACACCTTC.